This T cell receptor beta chain derives from a study of blood T cells in healthy people across ages. Concerning this clonotype: Its antigen is unidentified.

Germline V gives CDR1 KGHSH, CDR2 LQKENI. The V gene end was trimmed by 5 bases and the J gene end by 6 bases; junction bases not matched to a gene: 9. The CDR3 extends over 15 amino acids. Study results and caveats: Among long-lived donors, naive CD4+ cells were more numerous and diversity higher than in aged donors.

Primed by a sample-barcoded 5' primer and a J-beta primer mix, a second PCR proceeded for about 6 to 11 cycles. Each CDR3 protein gets one entry after TCRdb re-called the 5' RACE reads with MiXCR. The table includes roughly 1,500,000 distinct CDR3 sequences, around 35% detected once. V is TRBV18 and J is TRBJ2-7; TRBD1 aligns across 11 bases. What was sequenced was blood. The sequence was collected from a woman aged 25-40 years in good health. Written as DNA, the CDR3 is TGTGCCAGCTCAGAGGGACAGGGGGTCCCCTTCGAGCAGTACTTC. The encoded protein is CASSEGQGVPFEQYF.